This TCR beta chain was recovered during a study of cytomegalovirus exposure and HLA in healthy donors. Only a few counts were recorded for this clone. The PCR had 60 Vbeta and 13 Jbeta primers. Measured with immunoSEQ multiplex PCR; TCRdb has only the in-frame clones, and not every one. The sample includes around 150,000 clones, 68% of them seen just once. V was pared by 3 bases and J by 6 bases, with 11 bases between. CDR3 length equals 13 residues. CDR1 MDHEN and CDR2 SYDVKM come from the germline V gene. The chain employs TRBV28 and TRBJ1-1, with D perhaps matching TRBD1 (6 bases). This receptor was taken from a man aged 50 or older in good health and CMV-seronegative. Sequencing used PBMCs. The CDR3 is CASSFRQVPEAFF. The CDR3 DNA follows: TGTGCCAGCAGTTTCCGACAGGTCCCTGAAGCTTTCTTT.